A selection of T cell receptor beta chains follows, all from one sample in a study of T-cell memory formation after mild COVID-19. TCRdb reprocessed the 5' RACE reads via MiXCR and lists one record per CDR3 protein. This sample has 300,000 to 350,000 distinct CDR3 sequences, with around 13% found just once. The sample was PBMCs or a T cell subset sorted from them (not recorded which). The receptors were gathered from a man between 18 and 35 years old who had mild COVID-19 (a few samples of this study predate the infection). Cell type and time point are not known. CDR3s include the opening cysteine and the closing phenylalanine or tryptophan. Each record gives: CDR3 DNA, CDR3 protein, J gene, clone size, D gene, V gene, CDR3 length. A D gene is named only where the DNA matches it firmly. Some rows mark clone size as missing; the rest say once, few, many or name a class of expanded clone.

TGTGCCAGCAGCCACCTGGCCGATACCGGGGAGCTGTTTTTT | CASSHLADTGELFF | TRBJ2-2 | few | - | TRBV4-2 | 14
TGTGCCAGCAGCCCGTCGACTAGCGGGGGCGCCTACACAGATACGCAGTATTTT | CASSPSTSGGAYTDTQYF | TRBJ2-3 | - | TRBD2 | TRBV3-1 | 18
TGCGCCAGCAGCTTGGACAGGATTAAATCACCCCTCCACTTT | CASSLDRIKSPLHF | TRBJ1-6 | few | - | TRBV5-1 | 14
TGTGCCAGCAGCTTAGAACCCCTCCAAGAGACCCAGTACTTC | CASSLEPLQETQYF | TRBJ2-5 | - | - | TRBV11-2 | 14
TGTGCCAGCAGCTTCTCCGGGTCCGTCGGGGAGCTGTTTTTT | CASSFSGSVGELFF | TRBJ2-2 | - | - | TRBV11-2 | 14
TGCAGTGCTACCGGGACTAGCTTGGATACGCAGTATTTT | CSATGTSLDTQYF | TRBJ2-3 | many | TRBD2 | TRBV20-1 | 13
TGTGCCAGCAGGGCAAGGAACACTGAAGCTTTCTTT | CASRARNTEAFF | TRBJ1-1 | many | - | TRBV12-3/TRBV12-4 | 12
TGCGCCAGCAGCCAAGGGGCTAGCGGGGGGGCCACCTACGAGCAGTACTTC | CASSQGASGGATYEQYF | TRBJ2-7 | few | TRBD2 | TRBV4-1 | 17
TGCGCCAGCAGCCAAGACTTCCCGGGACGTAACTACAATGAGCAGTTCTTC | CASSQDFPGRNYNEQFF | TRBJ2-1 | many | - | TRBV4-3 | 17
TGTGCCAGCAGTTTTGATAGCGGGGTTGCAGATACGCAGTATTTT | CASSFDSGVADTQYF | TRBJ2-3 | many | TRBD2 | TRBV28 | 15
TGCAGTGCCGCTAAGGGTCCTGGGCAGCCCCAGCATTTT | CSAAKGPGQPQHF | TRBJ1-5 | few | - | TRBV20-1 | 13
TGTGCCAGCTCCCAGGGAGCGGGGTACACTGAAGCTTTCTTT | CASSQGAGYTEAFF | TRBJ1-1 | - | - | TRBV18 | 14
TGTGCCAGCAGTTACGCAGGGACTTATAGCAATCAGCCCCAGCATTTT | CASSYAGTYSNQPQHF | TRBJ1-5 | many | - | TRBV12-3/TRBV12-4 | 16
TGTGCCAGCAGCGGGGTCGGTCGTACAGATACGCAGTATTTT | CASSGVGRTDTQYF | TRBJ2-3 | few | - | TRBV7-9 | 14
TGTGCCAGCACCGAGGTCCTGAACACTGAAGCTTTCTTT | CASTEVLNTEAFF | TRBJ1-1 | many | - | TRBV28 | 13
TGTGCCAGCAGTTTCGACAGGGGTGCGAACACTGAAGCTTTCTTT | CASSFDRGANTEAFF | TRBJ1-1 | few | TRBD1 | TRBV6-5 | 15
TGCAGTGCTAGAGCGGTCGGACAGGGGGCTGGAAACACCATATATTTT | CSARAVGQGAGNTIYF | TRBJ1-3 | few | TRBD1 | TRBV20-1 | 16
TGTGCCAGCAGAACCGGGACAGGGTTAGCCTACGAGCAGTACTTC | CASRTGTGLAYEQYF | TRBJ2-7 | - | TRBD1 | TRBV6-6 | 15
TGTGCCAGCAGTTCGCTAGCGGGGGTCCCTGATGAGCAGTTCTTC | CASSSLAGVPDEQFF | TRBJ2-1 | few | TRBD2 | TRBV6-5 | 15
TGTGCCAGCAGTCGAACCTTTCTGGGACTAGCGGGGGAGCTTGAGCAGTTCTTC | CASSRTFLGLAGELEQFF | TRBJ2-1 | few | TRBD2 | TRBV6-6 | 18
TGTGCCAGCATCGAGGGGGCTAAAGCTTTCTTT | CASIEGAKAFF | TRBJ1-1 | few | TRBD1 | TRBV12-3/TRBV12-4 | 11
TGCGCCAGCAGCCAGGGAAACAGGGGTTCAACCGGGGAGCTGTTTTTT | CASSQGNRGSTGELFF | TRBJ2-2 | - | TRBD1 | TRBV4-3 | 16
TGTGCCAGCAGTTCCGGGACAGGGATCAATGAGCAGTTCTTC | CASSSGTGINEQFF | TRBJ2-1 | many | TRBD1 | TRBV6-2/TRBV6-3 | 14
TGCGCCAGCAGCGCCTTAGCGGGGGGGCGGTTAAATGAGCAGTTCTTC | CASSALAGGRLNEQFF | TRBJ2-1 | few | TRBD2 | TRBV5-1 | 16
TGTGCCAGCACTCTCCAGGTGAACACTGAAGCTTTCTTT | CASTLQVNTEAFF | TRBJ1-1 | few | - | TRBV6-6 | 13
TGTGCCAGCGGGCCGGGACATGACTACGAGCAGTACTTC | CASGPGHDYEQYF | TRBJ2-7 | - | - | TRBV6-1 | 13
TGCGCCAGCAGCTCGGCCAGGGGGCACTCCCAAGAGACCCAGTACTTC | CASSSARGHSQETQYF | TRBJ2-5 | many | TRBD1 | TRBV5-1 | 16
TGTGCCAGCAGCGTAAAAGGCGAAAACTCTAGTAGAGAGACCCAGTACTTC | CASSVKGENSSRETQYF | TRBJ2-5 | - | - | TRBV9 | 17
TGTGCCAGCATCTTCGACCCGAGGGAGGAAAAACTGTTTTTT | CASIFDPREEKLFF | TRBJ1-4 | - | - | TRBV6-6 | 14
TGTGCCAGCAGAGACCATAGCGGGGGAAACACCGGGGAGCTGTTTTTT | CASRDHSGGNTGELFF | TRBJ2-2 | few | TRBD2 | TRBV9 | 16
TGCGCCAGCAGAGGGGAGGGAGCAGATACGCAGTATTTT | CASRGEGADTQYF | TRBJ2-3 | few | TRBD2 | TRBV5-1 | 13
TGTGCCGCCAAGGGGGGAACCAAAAACATTCAGTACTTC | CAAKGGTKNIQYF | TRBJ2-4 | many | - | TRBV10-3 | 13
TGTGCCAGCTCACCAGGACAGGGCCGTCGGGGCTACACCTTC | CASSPGQGRRGYTF | TRBJ1-2 | - | TRBD1 | TRBV25-1 | 14
TGTGCCACCGACTCCAAGGAGACCCACACTGAAGCTTTCTTT | CATDSKETHTEAFF | TRBJ1-1 | many | - | TRBV6-1 | 14
TGTGCCAGCTTGTCCCAGGCGGGGGGTGAAACCGGGGAGCTGTTTTTT | CASLSQAGGETGELFF | TRBJ2-2 | many | TRBD2 | TRBV7-2 | 16
TGTGCCAGTACCACTAACTTCGACCCGGCGGGCTATGGCTACACCTTC | CASTTNFDPAGYGYTF | TRBJ1-2 | - | - | TRBV19 | 16
TGTGCCAGGGCCCTCTACGAGCAGTACTTC | CARALYEQYF | TRBJ2-7 | many | - | TRBV27 | 10
TGCGCCAGCAGCCGTCTCATAGAGAACACTGAAGCTTTCTTT | CASSRLIENTEAFF | TRBJ1-1 | few | - | TRBV4-1 | 14
TGTGCCAGCAGCGCCCGGGACAGCTACAATGAGCAGTTCTTC | CASSARDSYNEQFF | TRBJ2-1 | - | TRBD1 | TRBV9 | 14
TGTGCCATCACGACTAGCGGGGAGAGCACAGATACGCAGTATTTT | CAITTSGESTDTQYF | TRBJ2-3 | many | TRBD2 | TRBV10-3 | 15
TGTGCCAGCAGCTTAGGCTCCCACTCCTACAATGAGCAGTTCTTC | CASSLGSHSYNEQFF | TRBJ2-1 | few | - | TRBV7-9 | 15
TGCAGTGCTAGGGGATCCGGGACAGACGAGCAGTACTTC | CSARGSGTDEQYF | TRBJ2-7 | - | TRBD1 | TRBV20-1 | 13
TGTGCCTGGAGTGACAGGCGGTCCTACGAGCAGTACTTC | CAWSDRRSYEQYF | TRBJ2-7 | few | - | TRBV30 | 13
TGCAGTGCTAGAGATTTTCGGGGCTACACAGATACGCAGTATTTT | CSARDFRGYTDTQYF | TRBJ2-3 | few | - | TRBV20-1 | 15
TGTGCCAGCAGTTTGCGGCAGCTAGGGTACCAAGAGACCCAGTACTTC | CASSLRQLGYQETQYF | TRBJ2-5 | few | - | TRBV28 | 16
TGCGCCAGTCTTCAGGGGGATTTGATCGCCTACGAGCAGTACTTC | CASLQGDLIAYEQYF | TRBJ2-7 | - | TRBD1 | TRBV10-2 | 15
TGCGCCAGCAGCCAAGGCTGGGGGCAGTTAGCTGAAGCTTTCTTT | CASSQGWGQLAEAFF | TRBJ1-1 | once | - | TRBV4-3 | 15